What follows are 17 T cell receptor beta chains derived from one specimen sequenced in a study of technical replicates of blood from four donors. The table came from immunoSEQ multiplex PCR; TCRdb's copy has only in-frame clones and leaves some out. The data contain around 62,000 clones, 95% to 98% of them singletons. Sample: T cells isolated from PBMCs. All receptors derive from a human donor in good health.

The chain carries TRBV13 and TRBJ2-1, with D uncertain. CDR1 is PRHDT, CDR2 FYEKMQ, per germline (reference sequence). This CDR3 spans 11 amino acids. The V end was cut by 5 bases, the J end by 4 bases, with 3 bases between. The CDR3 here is CASSVYNEQFF. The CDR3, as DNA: TGTGCCAGCAGCGTATACAATGAGCAGTTCTTC.

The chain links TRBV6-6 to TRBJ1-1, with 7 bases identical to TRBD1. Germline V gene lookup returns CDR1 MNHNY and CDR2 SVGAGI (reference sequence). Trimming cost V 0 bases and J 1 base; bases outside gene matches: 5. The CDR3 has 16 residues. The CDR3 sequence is CASSYSPGQRNTEAFF. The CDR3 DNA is TGTGCCAGCAGTTACTCGCCGGGACAGAGGAACACTGAAGCTTTCTTT.

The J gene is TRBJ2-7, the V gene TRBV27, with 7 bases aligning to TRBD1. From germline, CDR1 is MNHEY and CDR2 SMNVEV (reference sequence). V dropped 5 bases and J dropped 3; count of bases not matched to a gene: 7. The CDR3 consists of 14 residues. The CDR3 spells CASSSLGQDYEQYF. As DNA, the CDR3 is TGTGCCAGCAGTAGCCTCGGACAGGACTACGAGCAGTACTTC.

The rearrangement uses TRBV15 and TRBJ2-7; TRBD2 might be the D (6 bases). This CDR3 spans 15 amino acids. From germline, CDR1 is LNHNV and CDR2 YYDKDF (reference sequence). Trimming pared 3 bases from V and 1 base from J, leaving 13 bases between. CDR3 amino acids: CATSRRRDLSYEQYF. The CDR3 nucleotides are TGTGCCACCAGCAGGAGAAGGGACTTGTCCTACGAGCAGTACTTC.

CDR3 nucleotides: TGTGCCAGCAGCCCCGGCTCGGGCACCTTC. Its translation is CASSPGSGTF. The chain recombines TRBV7-2 with TRBJ1-2, with D hard to call. This CDR3 is built from 10 residues. The V end was cut by 5 bases, the J end by 13 bases, with 11 bases between. Germline values: CDR1 SGHTA, CDR2 FQGNSA.

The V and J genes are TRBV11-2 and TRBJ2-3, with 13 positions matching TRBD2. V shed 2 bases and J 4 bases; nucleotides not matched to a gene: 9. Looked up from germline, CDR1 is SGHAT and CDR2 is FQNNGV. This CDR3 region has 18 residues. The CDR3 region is CASSLLSRGLAGADTQYF. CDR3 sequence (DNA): TGTGCCAGCAGCTTATTATCTCGCGGACTAGCGGGAGCAGATACGCAGTATTTT.

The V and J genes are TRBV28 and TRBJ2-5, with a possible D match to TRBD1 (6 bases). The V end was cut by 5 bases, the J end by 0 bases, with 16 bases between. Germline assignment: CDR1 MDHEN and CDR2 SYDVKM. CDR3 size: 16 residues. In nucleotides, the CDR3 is TGTGCCAGCAGTAAATCCGGACAGACCTACCAAGAGACCCAGTACTTC. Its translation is CASSKSGQTYQETQYF.

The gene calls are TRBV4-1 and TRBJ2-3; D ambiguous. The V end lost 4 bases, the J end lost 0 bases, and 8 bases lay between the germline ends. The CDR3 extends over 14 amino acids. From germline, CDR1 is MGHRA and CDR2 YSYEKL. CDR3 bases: TGCGCCAGCAGCCCCTCGTCTAGCACAGATACGCAGTATTTT. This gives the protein CASSPSSSTDTQYF.

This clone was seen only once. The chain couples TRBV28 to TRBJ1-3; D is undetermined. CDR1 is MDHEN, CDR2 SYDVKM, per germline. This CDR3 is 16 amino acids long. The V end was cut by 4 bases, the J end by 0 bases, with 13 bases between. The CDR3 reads CASSSPFKSSGNTIYF. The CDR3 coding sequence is TGTGCCAGCAGTTCTCCTTTCAAGAGCTCTGGAAACACCATATATTTT.

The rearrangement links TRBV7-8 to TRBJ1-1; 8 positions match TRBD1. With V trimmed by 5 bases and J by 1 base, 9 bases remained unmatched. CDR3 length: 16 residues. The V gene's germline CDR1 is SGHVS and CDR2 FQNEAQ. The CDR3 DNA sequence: TGTGCCAGCAGCCGAACGCAGGGGGCTTGGAACACTGAAGCTTTCTTT. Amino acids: CASSRTQGAWNTEAFF.

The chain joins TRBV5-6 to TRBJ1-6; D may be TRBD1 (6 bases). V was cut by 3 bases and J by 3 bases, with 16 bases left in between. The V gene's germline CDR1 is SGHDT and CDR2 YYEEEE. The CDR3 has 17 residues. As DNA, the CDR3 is TGTGCCAGCAGCTCATGGACAGAAGGGCTCTATAATTCACCCCTCCACTTT. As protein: CASSSWTEGLYNSPLHF.

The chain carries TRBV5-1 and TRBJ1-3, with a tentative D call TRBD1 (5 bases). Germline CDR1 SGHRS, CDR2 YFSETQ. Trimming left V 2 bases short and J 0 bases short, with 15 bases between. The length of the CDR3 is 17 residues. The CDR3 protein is CASSFSATGPSGNTIYF. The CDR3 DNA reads TGCGCCAGCAGCTTTTCCGCTACAGGACCCTCTGGAAACACCATATATTTT.

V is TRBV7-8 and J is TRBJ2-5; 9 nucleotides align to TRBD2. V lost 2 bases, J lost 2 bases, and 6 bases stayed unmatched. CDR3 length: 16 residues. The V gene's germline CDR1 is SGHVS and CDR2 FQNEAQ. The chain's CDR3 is CASSLRYLAGQETQYF. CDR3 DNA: TGTGCCAGCAGCTTACGATATCTAGCGGGACAAGAGACCCAGTACTTC.

The CDR3 sequence: CATSRPLTSGRGDTQYF. DNA for the CDR3: TGTGCCACCAGCAGACCCTTGACTAGCGGGAGGGGGGATACGCAGTATTTT. This chain connects TRBV15 to TRBJ2-3, with TRBD2 matching 14 bases. The CDR3 consists of 17 residues. CDR1 LNHNV and CDR2 YYDKDF come from the germline V gene (reference sequence). The junction had 7 bases not matched to a gene; V was cut back by 2 bases and J by 6 bases. Full variable domain (remainder filled in from reference TRBV15 and TRBJ2-3): DAMVIQNPRYQVTQFGKPVTLSCSQTLNHNVMYWYQQKSSQAPKLLFHYYDKDFNNEADTPDNFQSRRPNTSFCFLDIRSPGLGDTAMYLCATSRPLTSGRGDTQYFGPGTRLTVL.

CDR3 sequence reads: CASSVLAGGTGELFF. DNA for the CDR3: TGTGCCAGCAGTGTTCTAGCCGGCGGCACCGGGGAGCTGTTTTTT. The rearrangement uses TRBV2 and TRBJ2-2; D is perhaps TRBD2 (5 bases). The CDR3 totals 15 residues. Germline V gene data show CDR1 as SNHLY and CDR2 as FYNNEI. Trimming pared 4 bases from V and 4 bases from J, leaving 13 bases between.

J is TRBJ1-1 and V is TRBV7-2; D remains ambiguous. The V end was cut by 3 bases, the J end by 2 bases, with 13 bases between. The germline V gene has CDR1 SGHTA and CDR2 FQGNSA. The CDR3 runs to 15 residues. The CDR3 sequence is CASSFYPGSNTEAFF. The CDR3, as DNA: TGTGCCAGCAGCTTCTATCCGGGGTCAAACACTGAAGCTTTCTTT.

CDR3 DNA sequence: TGTGCCAGCAGCGTAGATTGGACTAGGGGGAGCGAGACCCAGTACTTC. The encoded protein is CASSVDWTRGSETQYF. The rearrangement links TRBV9 to TRBJ2-5, with D perhaps TRBD2 (7 bases). Trimming took off 0 bases at V and 5 bases at J, with 17 bases between the two ends. The germline gives CDR1 SGDLS, CDR2 YYNGEE. The CDR3 extends over 16 amino acids.